This TCR beta chain was sequenced in a study of vaccination and CD4 T cells after COVID-19. As for this clonotype: Antigen unknown.

The treatment here: approximately 10-day PBMC culture with coronavirus spike peptide pools or control peptides (ViraFEST assay). The CDR3 length is 14 residues. In germline, CDR1 is SGHTA, CDR2 FQGNSA. Trimming took 5 bases from V and 1 from J, leaving 8 bases between them. Once obtained from cultured CD4+ T cells, the DNA was sequenced using the Oncomine TCR Beta short-read assay. MiXCR, run by TCRdb on the PCR reads, gives a single entry per CDR3 protein. The table records tens of thousands of distinct CDR3 sequences, about 30% of them present only once. This chain links TRBV7-2 with TRBJ1-4, with D maybe TRBD1 (5 bases). Input material: cultured CD4+ T cells from blood. The sequence was collected from a human donor with COVID-19. The CDR3 sequence is CASSQGVTNEKLFF. DNA for the CDR3: TGTGCCAGCAGCCAGGGTGTAACTAATGAAAAACTGTTTTTT. The variable domain in full, completed from reference TRBV7-2 and TRBJ1-4, reads GAGVSQSPSNKVTEKGKDVELRCDPISGHTALYWYRQSLGQGLEFLIYFQGNSAPDKSGLPSDRFSAERTGGSVSTLTIQRTQQEDSAVYLCASSQGVTNEKLFFGSGTQLSVL.